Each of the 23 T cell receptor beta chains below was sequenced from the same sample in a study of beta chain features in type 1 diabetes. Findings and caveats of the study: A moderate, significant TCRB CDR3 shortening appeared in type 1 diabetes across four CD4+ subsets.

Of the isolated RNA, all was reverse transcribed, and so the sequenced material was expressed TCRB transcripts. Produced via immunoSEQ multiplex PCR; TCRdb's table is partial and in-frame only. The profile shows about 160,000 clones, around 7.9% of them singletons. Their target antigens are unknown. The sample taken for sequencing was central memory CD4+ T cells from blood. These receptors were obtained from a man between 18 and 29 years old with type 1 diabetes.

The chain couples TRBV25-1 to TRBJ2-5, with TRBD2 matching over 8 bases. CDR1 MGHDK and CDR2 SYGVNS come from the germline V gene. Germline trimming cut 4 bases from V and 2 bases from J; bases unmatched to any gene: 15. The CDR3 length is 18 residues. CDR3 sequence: CASSAPPGVAGFQETQYF. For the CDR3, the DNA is TGTGCCAGCAGTGCTCCCCCAGGGGTAGCGGGATTTCAAGAGACCCAGTACTTC.

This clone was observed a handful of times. CDR3 nucleotides: TGCGCCAGCACTGCCAGGACAGGGGGCGAGCAGTACTTC. Amino acid sequence: CASTARTGGEQYF. The chain links TRBV5-1 to TRBJ2-7, with TRBD1 matching over 10 bases. The CDR3 contains 13 residues. Germline CDR1 and CDR2: SGHRS and YFSETQ. The J segment lost 6 bases and the V segment lost 6 bases, leaving 6 bases of the junction unmatched.

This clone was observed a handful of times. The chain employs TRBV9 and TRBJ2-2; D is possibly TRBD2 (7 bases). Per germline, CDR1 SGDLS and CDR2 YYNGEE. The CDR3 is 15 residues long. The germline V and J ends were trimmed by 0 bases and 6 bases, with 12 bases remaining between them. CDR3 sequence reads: CASSVARGGSGELFF. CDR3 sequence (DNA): TGTGCCAGCAGCGTAGCTAGGGGGGGATCCGGGGAGCTGTTTTTT.

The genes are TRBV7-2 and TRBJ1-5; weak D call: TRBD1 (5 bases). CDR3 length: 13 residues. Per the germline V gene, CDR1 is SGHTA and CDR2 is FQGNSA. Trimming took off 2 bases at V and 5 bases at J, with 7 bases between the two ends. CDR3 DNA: TGTGCCAGCAGCTTATCGGGGGATCAGCCCCAGCATTTT. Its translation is CASSLSGDQPQHF.

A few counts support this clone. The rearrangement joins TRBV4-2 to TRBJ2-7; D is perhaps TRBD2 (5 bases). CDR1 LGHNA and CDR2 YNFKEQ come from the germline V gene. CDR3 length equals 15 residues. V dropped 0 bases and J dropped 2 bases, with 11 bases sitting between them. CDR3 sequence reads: CASSQDHRETYEQYF. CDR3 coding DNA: TGTGCCAGCAGCCAAGATCATCGGGAAACCTACGAGCAGTACTTC.

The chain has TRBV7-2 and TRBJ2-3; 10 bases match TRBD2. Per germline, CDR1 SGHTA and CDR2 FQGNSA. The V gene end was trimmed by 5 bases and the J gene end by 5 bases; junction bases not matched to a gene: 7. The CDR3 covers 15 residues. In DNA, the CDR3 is TGTGCCAGCAGCATGGAGCGGGGGGGCCGAGATACGCAGTATTTT. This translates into CASSMERGGRDTQYF.

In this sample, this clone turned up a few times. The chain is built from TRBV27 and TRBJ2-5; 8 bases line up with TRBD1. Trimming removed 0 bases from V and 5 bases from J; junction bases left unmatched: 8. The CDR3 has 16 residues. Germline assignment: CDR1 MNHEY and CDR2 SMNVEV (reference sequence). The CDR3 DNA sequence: TGTGCCAGCAGTTTATCCCGGCAGGGGGCCGGGGAGACCCAGTACTTC. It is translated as CASSLSRQGAGETQYF.

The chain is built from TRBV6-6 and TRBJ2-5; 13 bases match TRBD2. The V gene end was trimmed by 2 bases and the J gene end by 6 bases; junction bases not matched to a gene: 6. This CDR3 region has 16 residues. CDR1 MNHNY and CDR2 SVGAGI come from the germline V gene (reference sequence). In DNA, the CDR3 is TGTGCCAGCAGTTACGGGACTAGCGGGGTACTAAAGACCCAGTACTTC. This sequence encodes CASSYGTSGVLKTQYF.

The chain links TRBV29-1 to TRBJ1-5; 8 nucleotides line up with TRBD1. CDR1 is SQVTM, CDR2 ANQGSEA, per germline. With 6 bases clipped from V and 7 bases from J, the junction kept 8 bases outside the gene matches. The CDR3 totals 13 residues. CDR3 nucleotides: TGCAGCGTGACCGGGACAGGTGGGCAGCCCCAGCATTTT. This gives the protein CSVTGTGGQPQHF.

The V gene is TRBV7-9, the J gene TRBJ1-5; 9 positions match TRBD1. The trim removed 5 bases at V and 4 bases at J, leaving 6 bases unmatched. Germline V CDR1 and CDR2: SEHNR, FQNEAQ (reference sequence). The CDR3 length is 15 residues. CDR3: CASSAGQGHNQPQHF. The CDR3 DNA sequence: TGTGCCAGCAGCGCGGGACAGGGCCATAATCAGCCCCAGCATTTT.

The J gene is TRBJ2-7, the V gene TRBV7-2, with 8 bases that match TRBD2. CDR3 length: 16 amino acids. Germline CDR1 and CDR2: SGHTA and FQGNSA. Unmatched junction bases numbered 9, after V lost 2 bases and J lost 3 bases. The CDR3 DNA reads TGTGCCAGCAGCTTACGTCGCCAGCGGGAGATCTACGAGCAGTACTTC. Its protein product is CASSLRRQREIYEQYF.

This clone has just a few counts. This CDR3 reads CASSQDRNRGDTEAFF. The CDR3 bases are TGCGCCAGCAGCCAAGACAGGAACAGGGGAGACACTGAAGCTTTCTTT. The chain is built from TRBV4-3 and TRBJ1-1, with 7 nucleotides matching TRBD1. V shed 0 bases and J 3 bases; nucleotides not matched to a gene: 7. Germline CDR1 LGHNA, CDR2 YSLEER. This CDR3 is 16 amino acids long.

The CDR3 DNA is TGTGCCAGCAGTGAGGGAACCGGGACTTACGAGCAGTACTTC. Protein product: CASSEGTGTYEQYF. The rearrangement links TRBV28 to TRBJ2-7; possible D gene TRBD2, 6 bases. This CDR3 has 14 residues. V dropped 5 bases and J dropped 4 bases, with 15 bases sitting between them. Per germline, CDR1 MDHEN and CDR2 SYDVKM.

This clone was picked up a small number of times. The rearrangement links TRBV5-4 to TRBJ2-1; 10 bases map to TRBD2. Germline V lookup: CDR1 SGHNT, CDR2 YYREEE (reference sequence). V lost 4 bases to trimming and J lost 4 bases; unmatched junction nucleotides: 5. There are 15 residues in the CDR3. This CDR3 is CASSRTSGNYNEQFF. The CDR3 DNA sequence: TGTGCCAGCAGCCGCACTAGCGGGAATTACAATGAGCAGTTCTTC.

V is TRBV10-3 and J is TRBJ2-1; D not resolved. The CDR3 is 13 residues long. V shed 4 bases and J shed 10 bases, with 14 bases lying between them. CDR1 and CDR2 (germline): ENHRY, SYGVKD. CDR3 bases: TGTGCCATCAGTGCGGAACCGGGTAGCGAGCAGTTCTTC. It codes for CAISAEPGSEQFF.

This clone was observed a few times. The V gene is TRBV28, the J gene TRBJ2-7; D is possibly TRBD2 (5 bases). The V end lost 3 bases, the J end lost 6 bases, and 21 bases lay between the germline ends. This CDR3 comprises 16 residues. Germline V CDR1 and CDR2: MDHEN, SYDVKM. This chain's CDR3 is CASSFSGSGLVGEQYF. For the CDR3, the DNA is TGTGCCAGCAGTTTCAGCGGCTCGGGCCTCGTGGGCGAGCAGTACTTC.

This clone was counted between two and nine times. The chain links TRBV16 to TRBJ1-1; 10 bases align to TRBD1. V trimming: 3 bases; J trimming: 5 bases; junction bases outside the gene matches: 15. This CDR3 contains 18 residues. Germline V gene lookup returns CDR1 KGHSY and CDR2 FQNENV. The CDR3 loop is CASSHQGRGQGMGTEAFF. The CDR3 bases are TGTGCCAGCAGCCATCAAGGGAGGGGACAGGGGATGGGGACTGAAGCTTTCTTT.

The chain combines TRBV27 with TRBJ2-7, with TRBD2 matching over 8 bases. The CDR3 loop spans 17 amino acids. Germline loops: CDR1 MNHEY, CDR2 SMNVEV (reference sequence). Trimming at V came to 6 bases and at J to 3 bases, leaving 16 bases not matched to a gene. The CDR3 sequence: CASSLLKTSGSSYEQYF. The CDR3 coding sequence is TGTGCCAGCAGCCTACTGAAGACGAGCGGGAGTAGCTACGAGCAGTACTTC.

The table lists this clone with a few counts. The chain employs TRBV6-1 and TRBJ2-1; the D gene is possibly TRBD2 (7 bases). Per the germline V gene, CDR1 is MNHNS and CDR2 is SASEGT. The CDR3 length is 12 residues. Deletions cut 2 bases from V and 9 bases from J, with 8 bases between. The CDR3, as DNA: TGTGCCAGCAGTGAAAGGGGGGGTGAGCAGTTCTTC. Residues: CASSERGGEQFF.

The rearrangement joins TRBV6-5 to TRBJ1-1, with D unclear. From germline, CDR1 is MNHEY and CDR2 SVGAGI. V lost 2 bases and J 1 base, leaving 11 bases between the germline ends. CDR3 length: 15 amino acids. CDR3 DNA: TGTGCCAGCAGTTACGGACCGGAGGAGAACACTGAAGCTTTCTTT. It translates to CASSYGPEENTEAFF.

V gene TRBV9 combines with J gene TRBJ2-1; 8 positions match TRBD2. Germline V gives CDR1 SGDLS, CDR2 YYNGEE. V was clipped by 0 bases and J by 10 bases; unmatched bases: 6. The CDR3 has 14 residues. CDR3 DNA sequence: TGTGCCAGCAGCGTAGTCCCACGCGGGGGGGAGCAGTTCTTC. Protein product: CASSVVPRGGEQFF.

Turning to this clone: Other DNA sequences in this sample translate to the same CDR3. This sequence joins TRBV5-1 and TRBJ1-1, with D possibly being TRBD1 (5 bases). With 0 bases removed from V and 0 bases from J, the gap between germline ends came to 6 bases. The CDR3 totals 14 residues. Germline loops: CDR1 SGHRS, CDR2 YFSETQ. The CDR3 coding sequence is TGCGCCAGCAGCTTGGACAGGATGAACACTGAAGCTTTCTTT. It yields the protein CASSLDRMNTEAFF.

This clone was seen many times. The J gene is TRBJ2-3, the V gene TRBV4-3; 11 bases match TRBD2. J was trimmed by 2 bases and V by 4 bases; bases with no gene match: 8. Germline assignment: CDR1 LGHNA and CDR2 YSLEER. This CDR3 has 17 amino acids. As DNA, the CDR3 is TGCGCCAGCAGCCTGTCCCCTAGCGGGGGGAACACAGATACGCAGTATTTT. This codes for CASSLSPSGGNTDTQYF.